The 23 T cell receptor beta chains given below trace back to one sample, sequenced in a study of blood T cell repertoires in COVID-19 (dated by TCRdb to about 2020). The library was built by means of the immunoSEQ multiplex PCR assay. Sourced from immuneACCESS, this table was stored by TCRdb with only in-frame sequences that have V and J called. A share of the clones is absent; for the studies checked, an unresolved V gene accounts for under half, and the remainder has no known explanation. Present in this sample are some 250,000 clones, roughly 83% of which were seen just once. The top ten constitute approximately 30% of the sample. Material: peripheral blood. The source is a man in his forties with acute or convalescent COVID-19.

V is TRBV6-2 or TRBV6-3 and J is TRBJ2-5, with a possible D match to TRBD2 (6 bases). This CDR3 contains 15 residues. Trimming shortened V by 6 bases and J by 0 bases, and 14 bases separated the two germline ends. The germline CDR1 and CDR2 sequences are MNHEY and SVGEGT. CDR3 residues: CASSRHRDYQETQYF. The CDR3 DNA reads TGTGCCAGCAGCCGCCACCGGGACTACCAAGAGACCCAGTACTTC.

The chain employs TRBV6-5 and TRBJ1-1, with D perhaps TRBD1 (5 bases). The CDR3 has 13 amino acids. CDR1 MNHEY and CDR2 SVGAGI come from the germline V gene. V lost 0 bases and J 8 bases, leaving 10 bases between the germline ends. The CDR3 loop is CASSYSRGGEAFF. CDR3 nucleotides: TGTGCCAGCAGTTACTCACGGGGGGGGGAAGCTTTCTTT.

The chain carries TRBV7-2 and TRBJ2-7; maybe TRBD2 (5 bases). Germline V lookup: CDR1 SGHTA, CDR2 FQGNSA. The CDR3 length is 14 residues. Trimming took 5 bases from V and 4 from J, leaving 15 bases between them. CDR3 sequence: CASSRRTQSYEQYF. Written as DNA, the CDR3 is TGTGCCAGCAGCAGGAGGACTCAGAGTTACGAGCAGTACTTC.

The rearrangement uses TRBV27 and TRBJ2-2; D is possibly TRBD2 (5 bases). There are 15 residues in the CDR3. CDR1 MNHEY and CDR2 SMNVEV come from the germline V gene (reference sequence). With 3 bases removed from V and 4 bases from J, the gap between germline ends came to 12 bases. Here the CDR3 reads CASSFISSRTGELFF. CDR3 DNA: TGTGCCAGCAGTTTTATATCTAGCCGCACCGGGGAGCTGTTTTTT.

This sequence joins TRBV7-2 and TRBJ2-3; 10 bases map to TRBD2. This CDR3 contains 16 residues. V was clipped by 2 bases and J by 11 bases; unmatched bases: 13. Germline CDR1 is SGHTA and CDR2 is FQGNSA. This CDR3 is CASSLYTLASGRRQYF. CDR3 bases: TGTGCCAGCAGCTTATATACGTTGGCTAGCGGGAGAAGGCAGTATTTT.

The rearrangement links TRBV11-2 to TRBJ2-3, with D maybe TRBD1 (5 bases). V lost 5 bases and J 2 bases, leaving 14 bases between the germline ends. The germline gives CDR1 SGHAT, CDR2 FQNNGV. CDR3 size: 15 residues. The CDR3 reads CASSPTQGHTDTQYF. The CDR3 DNA follows: TGTGCCAGCAGCCCCACCCAGGGTCACACAGATACGCAGTATTTT. The variable domain in full, completed from reference TRBV11-2 and TRBJ2-3, reads EAGVAQSPRYKIIEKRQSVAFWCNPISGHATLYWYQQILGQGPKLLIQFQNNGVVDDSQLPKDRFSAERLKGVDSTLKIQPAKLEDSAVYLCASSPTQGHTDTQYFGPGTRLTVL.

V usage is TRBV4-1 and J usage is TRBJ1-2; D is ambiguous. The V end lost 0 bases, the J end lost 4 bases, and 12 bases lay between the germline ends. CDR3 size: 15 residues. Germline loops: CDR1 MGHRA, CDR2 YSYEKL. The CDR3 loop reads CASSQDSSSPYGYTF. The DNA for the CDR3 is TGCGCCAGCAGCCAAGATAGCAGTTCTCCCTATGGCTACACCTTC.

The gene calls are TRBV5-1 and TRBJ1-1, with D perhaps matching TRBD1 (6 bases). The germline V gene has CDR1 SGHRS and CDR2 YFSETQ. The ends were cut back, 0 bases at V and 11 bases at J, with 14 bases in the middle. CDR3 length equals 13 residues. In DNA, the CDR3 is TGCGCCAGCAGCTTGGGGACAGTACCCGAGGCTTTCTTT. Protein sequence: CASSLGTVPEAFF.

The chain joins TRBV28 to TRBJ1-1; a weak D match, TRBD1 (5 bases). Germline values: CDR1 MDHEN, CDR2 SYDVKM. The CDR3 totals 17 residues. Between the trimmed V and J ends, which lost 4 bases and 0 bases, there was a span of 18 bases. The CDR3 region has the DNA TGTGCCAGCAGTTCAATGGGAGGGGTGTCGATGAACACTGAAGCTTTCTTT. This gives the protein CASSSMGGVSMNTEAFF.

As DNA, the CDR3 is TGTGCCAGCAGCCCTCCAGCCTTTGGGGGAGGAAGCACAGATACGCAGTATTTT. Translation: CASSPPAFGGGSTDTQYF. V and J are TRBV5-4 and TRBJ2-3; D may be TRBD2 (6 bases). Trimming cost V 4 bases and J 0 bases, with 21 bases left between them. Per the germline V gene, CDR1 is SGHNT and CDR2 is YYREEE (reference sequence). This CDR3 is 18 amino acids long.

This clone was detected once. CDR3 protein: CASSQGDSGSIDSYEQYF. CDR3 nucleotides: TGTGCCAGCAGCCAAGGCGATAGCGGGAGTATCGACTCCTACGAGCAGTACTTC. V is TRBV14 and J is TRBJ2-7; 9 positions match TRBD2. CDR3 length equals 18 residues. V dropped 1 base and J dropped 0; count of bases not matched to a gene: 10. Germline CDR1 and CDR2: SGHDN and FVKESK. Looking up the rest from reference TRBV14 and TRBJ2-7 gives the full variable domain: EAGVTQFPSHSVIEKGQTVTLRCDPISGHDNLYWYRRVMGKEIKFLLHFVKESKQDESGMPNNRFLAERTGGTYSTLKVQPAELEDSGVYFCASSQGDSGSIDSYEQYFGPGTRLTVT.

V usage is TRBV2 and J usage is TRBJ2-1; possibly TRBD1 for D (5 bases). Germline loops: CDR1 SNHLY, CDR2 FYNNEI. This CDR3 region has 15 residues. Trimming stripped 4 bases from V and 0 bases from J, with 10 bases between. This CDR3 is CASSVGQSSYNEQFF. The CDR3 DNA sequence: TGTGCCAGCAGTGTAGGACAAAGCTCCTACAATGAGCAGTTCTTC.

This clone was recorded a few times. The rearrangement links TRBV15 to TRBJ1-3; D gene ambiguous. V lost 7 bases to trimming and J lost 2 bases, with 3 bases between them. The CDR3 is 11 residues long. Germline CDR1 reads LNHNV; CDR2 reads YYDKDF (reference sequence). CDR3 loop: CATTAGNTIYF. In DNA, the CDR3 is TGTGCCACCACGGCTGGAAACACCATATATTTT.

V gene TRBV7-8 combines with J gene TRBJ2-1, with 7 bases matching TRBD2. Germline assignment: CDR1 SGHVS and CDR2 FQNEAQ. CDR3 size: 16 residues. The V and J ends lost 1 base and 3 bases, in that order; junction bases with no gene match: 6. In DNA, the CDR3 is TGTGCCAGCAGCTTAGTTTTGCGGGAGCACTACAATGAGCAGTTCTTC. Translating gives CASSLVLREHYNEQFF.

For the CDR3, the DNA is TGTGCCAGCTCGTGGGAGGGTCAGCCCCAGCATTTT. Translating it yields CASSWEGQPQHF. The chain has TRBV12-3 or TRBV12-4 and TRBJ1-5; no clear D gene. The CDR3 is 12 residues long. Trimming shortened V by 8 bases and J by 6 bases, and 11 bases separated the two germline ends.

The genes are TRBV11-1 and TRBJ1-5; tentative D call: TRBD1 (6 bases). The length of the CDR3 is 13 residues. Germline CDR1 reads SGHAT; CDR2 reads FQDESV (reference sequence). Trimming pared 4 bases from V and 9 bases from J, leaving 13 bases between. This chain's CDR3 is CASSSGVRGPQHF. CDR3 bases: TGTGCCAGCAGCTCCGGGGTCAGGGGGCCCCAGCATTTT.

The V gene is TRBV12-5, the J gene TRBJ1-1; D is unclear. The CDR3 has 12 amino acids. Trimming stripped 1 base from V and 6 bases from J, with 6 bases between. CDR1 and CDR2 from the germline V gene are LGHNT and FRNRAP. CDR3 nucleotide sequence: TGTGCTAGTGGTTTGGACAGCTCTGAAGCTTTCTTT. Translating it yields CASGLDSSEAFF. Filled out from reference TRBV12-5 and TRBJ1-1, the complete variable domain reads DARVTQTPRHKVTEMGQEVTMRCQPILGHNTVFWYRQTMMQGLELLAYFRNRAPLDDSGMPKDRFSAEMPDATLATLKIQPSEPRDSAVYFCASGLDSSEAFFGQGTRLTVV.

As to this clone: The same CDR3 can be traced to other DNA sequences in this sample. V usage is TRBV19 and J usage is TRBJ2-2; the match to TRBD2 covers 11 bases. The CDR3 length is 16 residues. Unmatched junction bases numbered 5, after V lost 3 bases and J lost 5 bases. Germline V lookup: CDR1 LNHDA, CDR2 SQIVND (reference sequence). The CDR3 region is CASSIGLAGGTGELFF. The CDR3 DNA follows: TGTGCCAGTAGTATCGGGCTAGCGGGAGGAACCGGGGAGCTGTTTTTT. Using reference TRBV19 and TRBJ2-2 for the parts outside the CDR3, the full variable domain is DGGITQSPKYLFRKEGQNVTLSCEQNLNHDAMYWYRQDPGQGLRLIYYSQIVNDFQKGDIAEGYSVSREKKESFPLTVTSAQKNPTAFYLCASSIGLAGGTGELFFGEGSRLTVL.

The chain links TRBV7-2 to TRBJ1-3; the match to TRBD1 covers 8 bases. The V gene end was trimmed by 5 bases and the J gene end by 8 bases; junction bases not matched to a gene: 8. This CDR3 spans 14 amino acids. Germline V CDR1 and CDR2: SGHTA, FQGNSA. The CDR3 DNA reads TGTGCCAGCAGCGCGGACAGGGCGAAAGACACCATATATTTT. It yields the protein CASSADRAKDTIYF. The full variable domain, rest sourced from reference TRBV7-2 and TRBJ1-3, is GAGVSQSPSNKVTEKGKDVELRCDPISGHTALYWYRQSLGQGLEFLIYFQGNSAPDKSGLPSDRFSAERTGGSVSTLTIQRTQQEDSAVYLCASSADRAKDTIYFGEGSWLTVV.

The chain carries TRBV5-1 and TRBJ2-2; maybe TRBD1 (6 bases). V was pared by 1 base and J by 7 bases, with 17 bases between. The CDR3 has 16 residues. Germline V gives CDR1 SGHRS, CDR2 YFSETQ. DNA of the CDR3: TGCGCCAGCAGCTTGAGACAGGCAGATGTTGACGGGGAGCTGTTTTTT. Residues: CASSLRQADVDGELFF.

The chain combines TRBV5-1 with TRBJ1-2; D possibly corresponds to TRBD1 (5 bases). Germline lookup yields CDR1 SGHRS and CDR2 YFSETQ. The CDR3 is made up of 14 amino acids. Trimming took 6 bases from V and 7 from J, leaving 19 bases between them. As DNA, the CDR3 is TGCGCCAGCACCCTTTCGGGGGGTGCCGCTGGCTACACCTTC. Encoded protein: CASTLSGGAAGYTF.

The chain uses TRBV4-2 and TRBJ2-7, with D tentatively TRBD1 (6 bases). Germline V gene sequence: CDR1 LGHNA, CDR2 YNFKEQ. The CDR3 loop spans 16 amino acids. The V gene lost 1 base and the J gene lost 3 bases, with 16 bases spanning the gap. The CDR3 nucleotides are TGTGCCAGCAGCCAAGTGGGGGCCAGGGTGGACTACGAGCAGTACTTC. It specifies CASSQVGARVDYEQYF.

The table lists this clone with many counts. The V gene is TRBV7-9, the J gene TRBJ2-5, with 8 nucleotides matching TRBD2. Germline loops: CDR1 SEHNR, CDR2 FQNEAQ (reference sequence). The CDR3 loop spans 14 amino acids. V shed 5 bases, J shed 4 bases, and the junction held 6 bases outside the gene matches. CDR3 residues: CASSPGLAPETQYF. In DNA form, the CDR3 reads TGTGCCAGCAGCCCCGGACTAGCTCCAGAGACCCAGTACTTC.